The clone carrying this T cell receptor (beta chain) was recorded at least ten times. Semi-nested PCR with Nested Universal Primer A followed constant-region reverse priming of full-length variable regions. TCRdb passed the 5' RACE reads through MiXCR, listing each CDR3 protein once. The data hold 34,000 or so distinct CDR3 sequences, with 25% to 30% observed a single time. Treg sorting used a CD4+CD25+CD127-/low gate. The length of the CDR3 is 14 residues. Trimming removed 6 bases from V and 3 bases from J, with 16 bases in between. CDR1 is SGHKS, CDR2 YYEKEE, per germline (reference sequence). V gene TRBV5-5 combines with J gene TRBJ2-7; possibly TRBD1 for D (5 bases). The sample consisted of tumor-infiltrating Tregs sorted from the breast tumor. The sequence was obtained from a female donor with breast cancer. This CDR3 reads CASNPDSFLYEQYF. The CDR3 nucleotides read TGTGCCAGCAACCCCGACAGCTTCCTCTACGAGCAGTACTTC. The full variable domain, with the rest looked up from reference TRBV5-5 and TRBJ2-7, is DAGVTQSPTHLIKTRGQQVTLRCSPISGHKSVSWYQQVLGQGPQFIFQYYEKEERGRGNFPDRFSARQFPNYSSELNVNALLLGDSALYLCASNPDSFLYEQYFGPGTRLTVT.